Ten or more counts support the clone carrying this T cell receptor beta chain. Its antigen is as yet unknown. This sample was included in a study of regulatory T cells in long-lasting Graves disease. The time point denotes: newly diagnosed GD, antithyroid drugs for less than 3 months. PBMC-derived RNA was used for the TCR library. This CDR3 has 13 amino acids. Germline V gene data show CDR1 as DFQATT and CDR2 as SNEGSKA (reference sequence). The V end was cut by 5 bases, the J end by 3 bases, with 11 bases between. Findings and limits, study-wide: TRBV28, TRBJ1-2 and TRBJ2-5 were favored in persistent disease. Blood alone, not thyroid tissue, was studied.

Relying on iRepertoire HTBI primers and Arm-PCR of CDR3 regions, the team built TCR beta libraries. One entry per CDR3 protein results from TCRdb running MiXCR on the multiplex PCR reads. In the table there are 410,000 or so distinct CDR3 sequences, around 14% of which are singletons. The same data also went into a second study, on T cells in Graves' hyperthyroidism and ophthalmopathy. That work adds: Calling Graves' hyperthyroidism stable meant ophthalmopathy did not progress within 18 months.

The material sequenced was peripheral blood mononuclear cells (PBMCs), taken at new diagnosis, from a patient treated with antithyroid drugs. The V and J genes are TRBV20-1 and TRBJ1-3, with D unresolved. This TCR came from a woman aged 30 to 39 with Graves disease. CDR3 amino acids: CSAPLDLGNTIYF. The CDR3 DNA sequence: TGCAGTGCTCCTCTGGACCTTGGAAACACCATATATTTT.